This T cell receptor beta chain was identified in a study of shared clonotypes between healthy human individuals. The deep-level immunoSEQ assay was used. TCRdb's table, derived via immunoSEQ multiplex PCR, lists solely in-frame clones and lacks some. The sample shows about 580,000 clones, roughly 98% of them seen only once. CD45RO-negative cells were positively selected for CCR7, leaving out terminally differentiated effector memory CD45RA+ cells. This CDR3 is built from 12 residues. The V gene lost 2 bases and the J gene lost 5 bases, with 8 bases spanning the gap. Germline CDR1 is SGHDT and CDR2 is YYEEEE.

The receptor was isolated from a man under 40 in good health. V usage is TRBV5-6 and J usage is TRBJ2-7, with no clear D. Input material: naive CD8+ T cells sorted from blood. CDR3 amino acids: CASSFGSHEQYF. The CDR3 coding sequence is TGTGCCAGCAGCTTCGGGTCCCACGAGCAGTACTTC.